This T cell receptor beta chain is from a study of T-cell memory formation after mild COVID-19. From the 5' RACE reads, TCRdb called clonotypes with MiXCR, one entry per CDR3 protein. The table has 400,000 to 500,000 distinct CDR3 sequences, 20% seen once. This CDR3 is 14 amino acids long. The V gene's germline CDR1 is LNHNV and CDR2 YYDKDF (reference sequence). V gave up 0 bases and J gave up 11 bases; unmatched junction bases: 5. This clonotype came up many times. The chain links TRBV15 to TRBJ2-1; 9 bases fit TRBD2. This receptor was identified in an adult woman who had mild COVID-19 (a few samples of this study predate the infection). Cell type and time point are not known. Sequences were obtained from PBMCs or a T cell subset sorted from them (not recorded which). The CDR3 DNA sequence: TGTGCCACCAGCAGAGATGGGCTAGCGGGGAAGCAGTTCTTC. Its translation: CATSRDGLAGKQFF.